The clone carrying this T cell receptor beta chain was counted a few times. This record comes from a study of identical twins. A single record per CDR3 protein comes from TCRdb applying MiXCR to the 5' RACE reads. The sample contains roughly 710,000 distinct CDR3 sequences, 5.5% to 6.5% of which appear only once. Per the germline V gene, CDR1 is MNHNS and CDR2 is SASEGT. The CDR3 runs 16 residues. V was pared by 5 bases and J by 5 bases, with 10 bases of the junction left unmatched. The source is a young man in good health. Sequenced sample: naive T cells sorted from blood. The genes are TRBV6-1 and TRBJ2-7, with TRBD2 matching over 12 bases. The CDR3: CASSPTPSGRGDEQYF. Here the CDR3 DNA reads TGTGCCAGCAGTCCCACTCCTAGCGGGAGGGGCGACGAGCAGTACTTC.